These 29 T cell receptor beta chains originate from one sample sequenced in a study of cytomegalovirus exposure and HLA in healthy donors. Use of 60 Vbeta and 13 Jbeta primers characterized the PCR. Produced via immunoSEQ multiplex PCR; TCRdb's table is partial and in-frame only. This repertoire comprises around 74,000 clones; its ten largest clones make up 12% to 15%. The sequencing input was PBMCs. The receptors shown here come from a man aged 50 to 59 in good health and CMV-seropositive.

This chain connects TRBV5-6 to TRBJ1-2; no definite D call. The germline V and J ends were trimmed by 1 base and 4 bases, with 11 bases remaining between them. Per germline, CDR1 SGHDT and CDR2 YYEEEE. CDR3 size: 14 residues. The CDR3 is CASSLWESGYGYTF. For the CDR3, the DNA is TGTGCCAGCAGCTTGTGGGAGAGCGGCTATGGCTACACCTTC.

The V gene is TRBV27, the J gene TRBJ1-1; 7 bases align to TRBD1. Germline V CDR1 and CDR2: MNHEY, SMNVEV (reference sequence). The CDR3 is made up of 17 amino acids. J gave up 1 base and V 2 bases, and 10 bases lay outside the gene matches. The CDR3 is CASSLRGGTGANTEAFF. For the CDR3, the DNA is TGTGCCAGCAGTTTAAGGGGTGGAACAGGGGCGAACACTGAAGCTTTCTTT.

This chain connects TRBV25-1 to TRBJ1-4; the D gene is possibly TRBD1 (6 bases). From germline, CDR1 is MGHDK and CDR2 SYGVNS. The CDR3 totals 18 residues. Trimming removed 1 base from V and 0 bases from J, with 15 bases in between. CDR3 region: CASSELNLDSATNEKLFF. In nucleotides, the CDR3 is TGTGCCAGCAGTGAATTGAACCTGGACAGCGCAACTAATGAAAAACTGTTTTTT.

A remark on this clone: This sample includes further DNA sequences coding for the same CDR3. The chain couples TRBV5-1 to TRBJ1-1, with 11 bases that match TRBD1. The junction had 4 bases not matched to a gene; V was cut back by 4 bases and J by 5 bases. The V gene's germline CDR1 is SGHRS and CDR2 YFSETQ. The CDR3 is 14 residues long. DNA for the CDR3: TGCGCCAGCAGCCTGGGACAGGGGGGAACTGAAGCTTTCTTT. It translates to CASSLGQGGTEAFF. The full variable domain, in which reference TRBV5-1 and TRBJ1-1 provide the parts outside the CDR3, is KAGVTQTPRYLIKTRGQQVTLSCSPISGHRSVSWYQQTPGQGLQFLFEYFSETQRNKGNFPGRFSGRQFSNSRSEMNVSTLELGDSALYLCASSLGQGGTEAFFGQGTRLTVV.

This chain uses TRBV18 with TRBJ1-2, with 7 bases lining up with TRBD1. The germline CDR1 and CDR2 sequences are KGHSH and LQKENI. V lost 3 bases and J lost 5; bases outside the gene matches: 15. The CDR3 extends over 17 amino acids. CDR3 sequence reads: CASSPPDRAQRGYGYTF. The DNA of the CDR3 is TGTGCCAGCTCACCGCCCGACAGGGCCCAAAGAGGTTATGGCTACACCTTC.

The rearrangement joins TRBV2 to TRBJ2-5; possibly TRBD2 for D (5 bases). The CDR3 contains 12 residues. Germline values: CDR1 SNHLY, CDR2 FYNNEI. V dropped 4 bases and J dropped 4 bases, with 7 bases sitting between them. The DNA of the CDR3 is TGTGCCAGCAGTGGTGAGGGAGAGACCCAGTACTTC. Its translation is CASSGEGETQYF. Full variable domain (remainder filled in from reference TRBV2 and TRBJ2-5): EPEVTQTPSHQVTQMGQEVILRCVPISNHLYFYWYRQILGQKVEFLVSFYNNEISEKSEIFDDQFSVERPDGSNFTLKIRSTKLEDSAMYFCASSGEGETQYFGPGTRLLVL.

This rearrangement joins TRBV6-1 to TRBJ2-7, with D perhaps matching TRBD2 (5 bases). The V end lost 5 bases, the J end lost 0 bases, and 11 bases lay between the germline ends. The CDR3 loop spans 14 amino acids. Germline CDR1 is MNHNS and CDR2 is SASEGT. This CDR3 reads CASSPGLTSYEQYV. DNA of the CDR3: TGTGCCAGCAGTCCTGGACTTACCTCCTACGAGCAGTACGTC.

The genes are TRBV5-4 and TRBJ2-2, with 8 bases lining up with TRBD1. V lost 7 bases, J lost 4 bases, and 3 bases stayed unmatched. Germline CDR1 reads SGHNT; CDR2 reads YYREEE (reference sequence). The CDR3 covers 13 residues. This chain's CDR3 is CASRDRTTGELFF. The CDR3 DNA follows: TGTGCCAGCCGGGACAGGACCACCGGGGAGCTGTTTTTT.

CDR3 DNA sequence: TGCGCTCGCAGCTCGTCACCTATATCGGGACAGGGTACGTACGAGCAGTACTTC. Its protein is CARSSSPISGQGTYEQYF. This chain joins TRBV5-1 and TRBJ2-7, with 9 bases fitting TRBD1. The CDR3 contains 18 residues. The germline V gene has CDR1 SGHRS and CDR2 YFSETQ.

The chain couples TRBV9 to TRBJ2-6; 8 nucleotides align to TRBD1. The ends lost 4 bases at V and 0 bases at J; junction bases unmatched: 12. Germline V CDR1 and CDR2: SGDLS, YYNGEE. The CDR3 covers 19 residues. CDR3 in amino acids: CASSPSPGTGFSGANVLTF. As DNA, the CDR3 is TGTGCCAGCAGCCCCAGTCCCGGGACAGGTTTCTCTGGGGCCAACGTCCTGACTTTC.

The genes are TRBV28 and TRBJ1-2, with TRBD1 matching 11 bases. The CDR3 is 14 residues long. Germline loops: CDR1 MDHEN, CDR2 SYDVKM. The trim removed 6 bases at V and 7 bases at J, leaving 7 bases unmatched. CDR3 amino acids: CASRPPDRGLGYTF. The CDR3, as DNA: TGTGCCAGCAGACCCCCGGACAGGGGGCTTGGCTACACCTTC.

The CDR3, as DNA: TGTGCCAGCAGCCAAGGGCGGGGAGGACTAGAGGGGCGCGAGCAGTACTTC. Encoded protein: CASSQGRGGLEGREQYF. The V and J genes are TRBV14 and TRBJ2-7, with TRBD2 identical over 7 bases. The CDR3 length is 17 residues. Germline values: CDR1 SGHDN, CDR2 FVKESK. The ends lost 1 base at V and 6 bases at J; junction bases unmatched: 15.

The chain links TRBV5-4 to TRBJ1-1; D call uncertain. The germline gives CDR1 SGHNT, CDR2 YYREEE (reference sequence). The CDR3 contains 14 residues. The germline V and J ends were trimmed by 1 base and 5 bases, with 12 bases remaining between them. CDR3 nucleotides: TGTGCCAGCAGCTTGCCTGAAAAGAGGACTGAAGCTTTCTTT. This sequence encodes CASSLPEKRTEAFF. Using reference TRBV5-4 and TRBJ1-1 for the parts outside the CDR3, the full variable domain is ETGVTQSPTHLIKTRGQQVTLRCSSQSGHNTVSWYQQALGQGPQFIFQYYREEENGRGNFPPRFSGLQFPNYSSELNVNALELDDSALYLCASSLPEKRTEAFFGQGTRLTVV.

The chain couples TRBV28 to TRBJ1-1; the D gene is possibly TRBD1 (5 bases). The CDR3 covers 14 residues. V was cut by 2 bases and J by 5 bases, with 12 bases left in between. Germline CDR1 reads MDHEN; CDR2 reads SYDVKM. CDR3 amino acids: CASSLGAGRTEAFF. CDR3 coding DNA: TGTGCCAGCAGTTTAGGGGCTGGAAGAACTGAAGCTTTCTTT.

This rearrangement joins TRBV6-1 to TRBJ1-6, with a possible D match to TRBD1 (6 bases). Germline CDR1 is MNHNS and CDR2 is SASEGT. The CDR3 runs 11 residues. V lost 10 bases to trimming and J lost 7 bases, with 8 bases between them. The CDR3 DNA reads as TGTGCCACGAGGGGGAATTCACCCCTCCACTTT. Its protein product is CATRGNSPLHF.

The chain combines TRBV7-9 with TRBJ1-1; TRBD1 aligns across 8 bases. Trimming at V came to 6 bases and at J to 7 bases, leaving 10 bases not matched to a gene. Germline V lookup: CDR1 SEHNR, CDR2 FQNEAQ (reference sequence). This CDR3 comprises 14 residues. The CDR3 here is CASSRTGKESEAFF. CDR3 DNA sequence: TGTGCCAGCAGTCGGACAGGGAAAGAGAGTGAAGCTTTCTTT.

V and J are TRBV10-3 and TRBJ1-2; 10 positions agree with TRBD1. The germline V gene has CDR1 ENHRY and CDR2 SYGVKD. The ends lost 5 bases at V and 8 bases at J; junction bases unmatched: 5. This CDR3 has 13 residues. DNA for the CDR3: TGTGCCATCAGTCAGGACAGGGGGGAGGGCTACACCTTC. It encodes CAISQDRGEGYTF.

The V call is TRBV5-4, the J call TRBJ2-7, with 8 positions matching TRBD2. V shed 3 bases and J 7 bases; nucleotides not matched to a gene: 6. Per germline, CDR1 SGHNT and CDR2 YYREEE (reference sequence). The CDR3 has 13 amino acids. Here the CDR3 reads CASSWRGAEEQYV. The CDR3 region has the DNA TGTGCCAGCAGCTGGCGGGGGGCGGAAGAGCAGTACGTC.

The chain combines TRBV6-1 with TRBJ1-2; the match to TRBD1 covers 7 bases. The CDR3 runs 15 residues. The trim removed 2 bases at V and 4 bases at J, leaving 7 bases unmatched. Per germline, CDR1 MNHNS and CDR2 SASEGT. CDR3 nucleotide sequence: TGTGCCAGCAGTGAAAACCCGACAGGGATCTATGGCTACACCTTC. It encodes CASSENPTGIYGYTF.

V gene TRBV5-6 combines with J gene TRBJ2-7, with D possibly matching TRBD2 (6 bases). Germline V gives CDR1 SGHDT, CDR2 YYEEEE. Trimming shortened V by 1 base and J by 7 bases, and 12 bases separated the two germline ends. CDR3 length equals 13 residues. The CDR3 nucleotides read TGTGCCAGCAGCTTGACGCAAGGGAGGGAGCAGTACTTC. This sequence encodes CASSLTQGREQYF.

The chain is built from TRBV7-2 and TRBJ2-1; 10 positions agree with TRBD2. Germline-derived CDR1 and CDR2 are SGHTA and FQGNSA. V was clipped by 1 base and J by 8 bases; unmatched bases: 5. This CDR3 is 15 amino acids long. CDR3 DNA: TGTGCCAGCAGCTTAGAGGGTAGCGGGGGGTATGAGCAGTTCTTC. Its protein is CASSLEGSGGYEQFF.

The CDR3 nucleotides read TGTGCCAGCAGGGCTCAAGGACAGGCGAGTGGCTATGGCTACACCTTC. Encoded protein: CASRAQGQASGYGYTF. This chain joins TRBV28 and TRBJ1-2; TRBD1 matches at 7 bases. This CDR3 is 16 amino acids long. V was pared by 6 bases and J by 4 bases, with 14 bases of the junction left unmatched. Germline V gene data show CDR1 as MDHEN and CDR2 as SYDVKM.

Here the CDR3 DNA reads TGTGCCAGCAGCTCTCCGGGACTAGCGTCGGGAGGGGCCCAGTACTTC. Its protein is CASSSPGLASGGAQYF. V is TRBV5-6 and J is TRBJ2-5, with TRBD2 matching over 10 bases. Trimming removed 3 bases from V and 9 bases from J; junction bases left unmatched: 14. The CDR3 covers 16 residues. The V gene's germline CDR1 is SGHDT and CDR2 YYEEEE.

V is TRBV10-1 and J is TRBJ1-1; tentative D call: TRBD1 (5 bases). Germline values: CDR1 WNHNN, CDR2 SYGVQD (reference sequence). The CDR3 loop spans 14 amino acids. The ends were cut back, 0 bases at V and 5 bases at J, with 10 bases in the middle. CDR3 region: CASSESGGETEAFF. CDR3 DNA sequence: TGCGCCAGCAGTGAGTCGGGGGGAGAGACTGAAGCTTTCTTT.

The chain's CDR3 is CSVAGPFNGEAFF. DNA of the CDR3: TGCAGCGTTGCAGGGCCCTTTAACGGTGAAGCTTTCTTT. The chain combines TRBV29-1 with TRBJ1-1; possible D gene TRBD1, 5 bases. There are 13 residues in the CDR3. The germline gives CDR1 SQVTM, CDR2 ANQGSEA. The V end was cut by 4 bases, the J end by 7 bases, with 16 bases between.

V and J are TRBV5-4 and TRBJ2-7, with TRBD1 matching 7 bases. This CDR3 region has 14 residues. V was clipped by 4 bases and J by 1 base; unmatched bases: 5. Germline V gives CDR1 SGHNT, CDR2 YYREEE (reference sequence). The CDR3 protein is CASSLGQASYEQYV. CDR3 DNA sequence: TGTGCCAGCAGCCTCGGACAGGCATCCTACGAGCAGTACGTC.

The rearrangement links TRBV7-6 to TRBJ2-5, with 9 nucleotides matching TRBD2. V shed 6 bases, J shed 3 bases, and the junction held 8 bases outside the gene matches. This CDR3 is 15 amino acids long. Germline V gene sequence: CDR1 SGHVS, CDR2 FNYEAQ. In DNA form, the CDR3 reads TGTGCCAGCAGGGTTGCGCGGGGGGGTAAAGAGACCCAGTACTTC. It yields the protein CASRVARGGKETQYF.

The chain has TRBV2 and TRBJ2-7, with 8 bases that match TRBD1. V lost 10 bases, J lost 9 bases, and 8 bases stayed unmatched. The CDR3 has 11 amino acids. Germline assignment: CDR1 SNHLY and CDR2 FYNNEI. The CDR3, as DNA: TGTGCCACCCGGACAGGGATAGTGCAGTACTTC. The encoded protein is CATRTGIVQYF. Using reference TRBV2 and TRBJ2-7 for the parts outside the CDR3, the full variable domain is EPEVTQTPSHQVTQMGQEVILRCVPISNHLYFYWYRQILGQKVEFLVSFYNNEISEKSEIFDDQFSVERPDGSNFTLKIRSTKLEDSAMYFCATRTGIVQYFGPGTRLTVT.

The CDR3 region has the DNA TGTGCCTGCGCAGGGGAAGTGAATTCACCCCTCCACTTT. This encodes CACAGEVNSPLHF. The chain links TRBV30 to TRBJ1-6, with a weak D call TRBD1 (6 bases). The V gene's germline CDR1 is GTSNPN and CDR2 SVGIG (reference sequence). Trimming stripped 6 bases from V and 7 bases from J, with 13 bases between. The CDR3 extends over 13 amino acids. Variable domain in full (rest from reference TRBV30 and TRBJ1-6): SQTIHQWPATLVQPVGSPLSLECTVEGTSNPNLYWYRQAAGRGLQLLFYSVGIGQISSEVPQNLSASRPQDRQFILSSKKLLLSDSGFYLCACAGEVNSPLHFGNGTRLTVT.